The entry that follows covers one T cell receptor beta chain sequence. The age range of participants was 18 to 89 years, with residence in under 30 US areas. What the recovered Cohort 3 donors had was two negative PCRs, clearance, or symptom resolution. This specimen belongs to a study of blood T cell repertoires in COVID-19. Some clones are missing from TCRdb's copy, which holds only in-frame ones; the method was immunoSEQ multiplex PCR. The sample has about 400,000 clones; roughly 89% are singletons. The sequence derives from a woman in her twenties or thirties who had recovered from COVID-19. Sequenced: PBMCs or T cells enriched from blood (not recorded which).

The CDR3, as DNA: TGTGCCAGCAGTCCAGGACCGGCGGGTGGCTACACCTTC. It specifies CASSPGPAGGYTF. This rearrangement joins TRBV6-5 to TRBJ1-2, with D unclear. CDR3 size: 13 residues. The germline V gene encodes CDR1 MNHEY and CDR2 SVGAGI. The germline V and J ends were trimmed by 5 bases and 7 bases, with 14 bases remaining between them.